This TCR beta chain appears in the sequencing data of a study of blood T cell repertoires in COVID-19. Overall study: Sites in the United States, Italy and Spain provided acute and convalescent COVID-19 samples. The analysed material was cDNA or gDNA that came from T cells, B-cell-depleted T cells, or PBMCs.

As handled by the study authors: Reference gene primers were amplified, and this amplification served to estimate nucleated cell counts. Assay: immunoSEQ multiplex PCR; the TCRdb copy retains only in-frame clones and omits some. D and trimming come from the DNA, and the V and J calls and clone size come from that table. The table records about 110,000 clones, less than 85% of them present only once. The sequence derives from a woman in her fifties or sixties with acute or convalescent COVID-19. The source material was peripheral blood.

CDR3 loop: CATSEPRDREEKLFF. In DNA form, the CDR3 reads TGTGCCACCAGTGAGCCTCGGGACAGAGAAGAAAAACTGTTTTTT. The V call is TRBV24-1, the J call TRBJ1-4; 7 bases fit TRBD1. The length of the CDR3 is 15 residues. With V trimmed by 4 bases and J by 8 bases, 9 bases remained unmatched. CDR1 and CDR2 from the germline V gene are KGHDR and SFDVKD.